A selection of T cell receptor beta chains follows, all from one sample in a study of blood T cell repertoires in COVID-19. Generated by immunoSEQ multiplex PCR, the TCRdb table keeps only in-frame clones and is missing some. The top ten clones hold around 12% of a sample with under 450,000 clones, approximately 90% of them seen once. Input material: peripheral blood. These TCRs come from a woman in her fifties or sixties with COVID-19, enrolled during active disease. CDR3s include the opening cysteine and the closing phenylalanine or tryptophan. Each record gives: V gene, clone size, J gene, D gene, CDR3 protein, CDR3 DNA. The D gene is left open where the match is weak. Size tells how often a clone was seen (once, few, many) or the class of an expanded clone, and some rows leave it out.

>TRBV6-5|-|TRBJ2-7|-
CASTRQPPYEQYF
TGTGCCAGCACCAGACAGCCTCCCTACGAGCAGTACTTC
>TRBV27|-|TRBJ1-1|TRBD1
CASRLPGQEAFF
TGTGCCAGCAGACTCCCGGGACAGGAAGCTTTCTTT
>TRBV30|once|TRBJ2-1|-
CAWSVGGGGVNEQFF
TGTGCCTGGAGTGTAGGAGGGGGGGGCGTGAATGAGCAGTTCTTC
>TRBV4-1|-|TRBJ2-2|TRBD1
CASSPPGQATGELFF
TGCGCCAGCAGCCCGCCGGGACAGGCGACCGGGGAGCTGTTTTTT
>TRBV6-5|-|TRBJ2-3|-
CASRTGQNTDTQYF
TGTGCCAGCAGAACTGGACAGAACACAGATACGCAGTATTTT
>TRBV5-1|-|TRBJ1-4|-
CASSLVGTAATNEKLFF
TGCGCCAGCAGCTTGGTTGGCACAGCTGCAACTAATGAAAAACTGTTTTTT
>TRBV4-2|-|TRBJ2-1|-
CASSQRGGNEQFF
TGTGCCAGCAGCCAACGAGGGGGCAATGAGCAGTTCTTC
>TRBV6-6|-|TRBJ2-3|-
CASSFSQGGSDTQYF
TGTGCCAGCAGTTTCAGTCAGGGTGGGTCAGATACGCAGTATTTT
>TRBV2|-|TRBJ1-2|TRBD1
CASSELGRGNYGYTF
TGTGCCAGCAGTGAACTGGGCAGGGGGAACTATGGCTACACCTTC
>TRBV6-6|-|TRBJ2-7|TRBD2
CASSSLAGASYEQYF
TGTGCCAGCAGTTCTCTAGCGGGGGCGTCCTACGAGCAGTACTTC
>TRBV27|-|TRBJ2-3|-
CASSFTTSPTDTQYF
TGTGCCAGCAGCTTTACGACTTCACCCACAGATACGCAGTATTTT
>TRBV7-9|-|TRBJ1-6|TRBD1
CASSLVSGGDSPLHF
TGTGCCAGCAGCTTAGTGTCAGGGGGCGATTCACCCCTCCACTTT
>TRBV7-9|-|TRBJ1-1|-
CASSLEGVGNTEAFF
TGTGCCAGCAGCTTAGAAGGGGTTGGGAACACTGAAGCTTTCTTT
>TRBV28|once|TRBJ2-5|-
CASTPGREKFQYF
TGTGCCAGCACCCCAGGACGGGAAAAATTCCAGTACTTC
>TRBV5-6|-|TRBJ2-7|-
CASSSFGDEQYF
TGTGCCAGCAGCTCCTTCGGGGACGAGCAGTACTTC
>TRBV6-5|-|TRBJ1-4|-
CASSYSGWSKLFF
TGTGCCAGCAGTTACTCGGGTTGGAGTAAACTGTTTTTT
>TRBV28|-|TRBJ1-2|-
CASSPRVGGYTF
TGTGCCAGCAGTCCCAGGGTTGGTGGCTACACCTTC
>TRBV9|-|TRBJ2-1|-
CASSVEVSSYNEQFF
TGTGCCAGCAGCGTAGAAGTTAGCTCCTACAATGAGCAGTTCTTC
>TRBV2|-|TRBJ2-1|TRBD1
CASSEETGVNEQFF
TGTGCCAGCAGTGAAGAGACAGGGGTCAATGAGCAGTTCTTC
>TRBV19|-|TRBJ1-2|-
CASSTSTGGYTF
TGTGCCAGTAGTACTTCGACAGGTGGCTACACCTTC
>TRBV18|-|TRBJ1-2|TRBD1
CASSLDRQPYGYTF
TGTGCCAGCTCTCTGGACAGGCAGCCCTATGGCTACACCTTC
>TRBV4-2|-|TRBJ1-2|-
CASSQEGDTAYGYTF
TGTGCCAGCAGCCAAGAAGGGGACACCGCCTATGGCTACACCTTC
>TRBV19|-|TRBJ2-3|-
CASSIEGLMRGEDTDTQYF
TGTGCCAGTAGTATAGAGGGACTTATGAGGGGAGAAGACACAGATACGCAGTATTTT
>TRBV11-2|-|TRBJ2-2|TRBD2
CASSLVGERGAGGELFF
TGTGCCAGCAGCTTAGTAGGGGAGCGGGGGGCCGGCGGGGAGCTGTTTTTT
>TRBV12-3/TRBV12-4|few|TRBJ2-5|TRBD1
CASSEGQALYF
TGTGCCAGCAGTGAAGGACAGGCCCTATACTTC
>TRBV5-1|-|TRBJ1-1|-
CASREGGPILNTEAFF
TGCGCCAGCCGGGAAGGGGGTCCTATCCTGAACACTGAAGCTTTCTTT
>TRBV15|-|TRBJ1-2|TRBD1
CATSRDRDSRGNGYTF
TGTGCCACCAGCAGAGATCGGGACAGTAGAGGCAATGGCTACACCTTC
>TRBV6-4|-|TRBJ1-6|-
CASSDSTNSPLHF
TGTGCCAGCAGTGACTCGACAAATTCACCCCTCCACTTT
>TRBV7-8|-|TRBJ1-1|-
CASSLGIGGGLEAFF
TGTGCCAGCAGCTTGGGAATAGGGGGAGGGCTCGAAGCTTTCTTT
>TRBV9|-|TRBJ2-1|TRBD1
CASSVWDRAQNEQFF
TGTGCCAGCAGCGTATGGGACAGGGCGCAAAATGAGCAGTTCTTC
>TRBV5-8|few|TRBJ2-7|-
CASSYQNYEQYF
TGTGCCAGCAGCTACCAGAATTACGAGCAGTACTTC
>TRBV12-5|-|TRBJ1-2|-
CASGFRGSGYTF
TGTGCTAGTGGTTTCAGAGGGAGCGGCTACACCTTC
>TRBV27|-|TRBJ1-1|TRBD1
CASSSPLRQGKGIVEAFF
TGTGCCAGCAGTTCCCCCCTTAGACAGGGGAAAGGAATAGTTGAAGCTTTCTTT
>TRBV10-3|-|TRBJ1-4|TRBD1
CATATGATNEKLFF
TGTGCCACTGCGACAGGGGCAACTAATGAAAAACTGTTTTTT
>TRBV7-8|-|TRBJ2-2|TRBD2
CASSSQTSGGDTGELFF
TGTGCCAGCAGCTCGCAGACTAGCGGGGGGGACACCGGGGAGCTGTTTTTT
>TRBV15|-|TRBJ1-6|-
CATSRDFSSPPSPLHF
TGTGCCACCAGCAGAGACTTCAGTTCTCCCCCTTCACCCCTCCACTTT
>TRBV6-1|-|TRBJ1-1|-
CASSEPSNTEAFF
TGTGCCAGCAGTGAACCGAGCAACACTGAAGCTTTCTTT
>TRBV9|-|TRBJ2-1|-
CASSGPVFNEQFF
TGTGCCAGCAGCGGCCCGGTTTTTAATGAGCAGTTCTTC
>TRBV5-1|-|TRBJ2-1|TRBD1
CASSFRDRVSNEQFF
TGCGCCAGCAGCTTCCGGGACAGGGTTTCGAATGAGCAGTTCTTC
>TRBV18|-|TRBJ1-2|-
CASSPNDIPPPGLGYTF
TGTGCCAGCTCACCGAATGACATTCCCCCTCCAGGTCTTGGCTACACCTTC
>TRBV24-1|-|TRBJ1-1|-
CATSLGLNTEAFF
TGTGCCACCAGTCTGGGCCTGAACACTGAAGCTTTCTTT
>TRBV7-9|-|TRBJ2-7|TRBD2
CASSLKAAGGYEQYF
TGTGCCAGCAGCTTGAAGGCGGCGGGGGGTTACGAGCAGTACTTC
>TRBV27|-|TRBJ2-7|-
CASSLSPRPPYEQYF
TGTGCCAGCAGTTTATCCCCTCGTCCCCCCTACGAGCAGTACTTC
>TRBV6-5|-|TRBJ2-1|TRBD1
CASNHGQGVNEQFF
TGTGCCAGCAACCATGGACAGGGGGTCAATGAGCAGTTCTTC
>TRBV6-6|-|TRBJ1-1|-
CASSYGYGNTEAFF
TGTGCCAGCAGTTACGGTTACGGGAACACTGAAGCTTTCTTT
>TRBV12-3/TRBV12-4|-|TRBJ2-5|TRBD1
CASSGDRETQYF
TGTGCCAGCAGTGGGGACAGGGAGACCCAGTACTTC
>TRBV28|-|TRBJ1-2|-
CASSLSGGAKNYGYTF
TGTGCCAGCAGTTTATCGGGTGGGGCTAAAAACTATGGCTACACCTTC
>TRBV5-4|-|TRBJ1-4|-
CASSFQNEKLFF
TGTGCCAGCAGCTTTCAAAATGAAAAACTGTTTTTT
>TRBV2|-|TRBJ2-2|-
CASGPTGTGELFF
TGTGCCAGCGGTCCTACCGGCACCGGGGAGCTGTTTTTT